What follows is one T cell receptor (beta chain) and its context. Its antigen is unknown. No clone much larger than this one lies a single base away; base qualities are absent. This entry belongs to a study of CD8+ T cells in alopecia areata (dated by TCRdb to between 2017 and 2018). A note on the overall study: The treated patients took part in an open-label pilot trial in which moderate-to-severe alopecia areata was treated with oral tofacitinib at 5 to 10 mg twice daily. The RNA source kit depended on sample type: the PAXgene miRNA kit for fixed scalp, the miRNeasy kit for PBMCs, and the RNeasy kit for mouse skin. immunoSEQ multiplex PCR using 35 Vbeta forward primers and 13 Jbeta reverse primers was used to amplify TCRbeta CDR3 regions. Scalp clonality was compared among normal scalp (n=4), patchy alopecia areata scalp (n=8), and alopecia totalis/universalis scalp (n=8). Human TCRbeta sequencing covered scalp tissue and sorted CD4+ and CD8+ peripheral blood T cells from patchy and totalis/universalis alopecia areata patients and healthy controls. The study used high-throughput TCRbeta sequencing to examine T cell clonal expansion in alopecia areata, in both the C3H/HeJ mouse model and human patients. Tofacitinib-treated patients had biopsies at baseline and at 4 and 24 weeks of treatment, with a later scalp biopsy in several patients. Tofacitinib was administered for 6 to 18 months, and 6 months of follow-up off drug were then conducted to assess delayed response and recurrence.

General study outcomes and caveats: Scalp TCR repertoire analysis is complicated because resident alphabeta T cells in normal human skin are also sequenced, whereas mouse skin is dominated by gammadelta T cells. Compared with mice, TCR sequences shared between patients were less clear, possibly partly because of HLA diversity across the patient population. Compared with normal scalp, lesional scalp had higher clonality and more expanded CD8+ clones, particularly in alopecia totalis/universalis, a pattern that suggests antigenic drive.

The receptor library was made with the immunoSEQ multiplex PCR assay. RNA was extracted from all samples and reverse transcribed into cDNA, which served as template for TCR sequencing. SuperScript III was used to make first-strand cDNA, primed with a 2:1 mix of oligo-dT and random hexamers. A synthetic immune receptor repertoire was used to measure amplification bias, and any remaining bias was corrected computationally. Per the source publication's procedure: Raw reads were preprocessed to remove errors, and CDR3 was defined according to IMGT conventions as the region from the conserved cysteine to phenylalanine. Clonality was computed by normalizing Shannon entropy by log2 of the number of productive unique TCRs and subtracting the result from 1. Scalp TCRbeta sequences were cross-referenced with sorted blood CD4 and CD8 repertoires so that the CD4 or CD8 identity of scalp clones could be inferred. TCRdb re-hosts the immuneACCESS table, in-frame sequences only. Its copies lack some clones; in the studies checked, an unresolved V gene accounts for under half of them, and the cause for the rest is not known. Clonal size and the V and J genes are those of that table, whereas D and trimming came from the DNA. This sample holds 150,000 to 200,000 clones; around 50% were observed only once. The ten largest clones add up to approximately 14% of the sample.

From the cysteine up to the phenylalanine, the CDR3 has a length of 15 residues. Only the CDR3 DNA is retained, 45 bases long and in frame from the first base. V gives up 3 bases and J gives up 8 bases, and the segment between their germline ends measures 22 bases. CDR1 GTSNPN and CDR2 SVGIG were looked up in the germline V gene (reference sequence). In light of the paper, this sample's time point label describes: baseline before oral tofacitinib. Lesional scalp punch biopsies and peripheral blood were collected from alopecia areata patients. After PBMCs were isolated by density centrifugation and stained for CD3, CD4 and CD8, a FACSAria was used to sort CD4+ and CD8+ T cells.

Sequenced material: CD4+ T cells sorted from blood, taken at week 0. In this chain, TRBV30 is recombined with TRBJ1-2; TRBD1 is perhaps the D gene, given 5 matching bases. This sequence originates from a human donor with alopecia areata. For the CDR3, the sequence is CAWRGVGRDPSGYTF. The DNA is TGTGCCTGGAGGGGGGTTGGGAGAGACCCGTCGGGCTACACCTTC.